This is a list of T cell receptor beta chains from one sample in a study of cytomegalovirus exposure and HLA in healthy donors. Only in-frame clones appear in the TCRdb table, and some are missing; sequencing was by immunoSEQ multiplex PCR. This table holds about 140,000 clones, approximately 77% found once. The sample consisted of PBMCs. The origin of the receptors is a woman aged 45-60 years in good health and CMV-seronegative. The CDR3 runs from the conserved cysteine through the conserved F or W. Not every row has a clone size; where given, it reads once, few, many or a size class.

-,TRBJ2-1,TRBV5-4,CASSLGDNEQFF
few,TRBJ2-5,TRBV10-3,CAISGPDRGGETQYF
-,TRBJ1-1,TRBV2,CASSETETVLNTEAFF
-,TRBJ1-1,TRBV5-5,CASSFLTGGAENTEAFF
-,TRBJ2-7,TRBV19,CASSIPSGLANSYEQYF
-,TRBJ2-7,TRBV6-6,CASSYSGLNEQYF
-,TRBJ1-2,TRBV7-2,CASSHDSYYGYTF
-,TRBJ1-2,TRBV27,CASSPRRGNLYGYTF
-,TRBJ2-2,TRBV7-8,CASSFSGGGTGELFF
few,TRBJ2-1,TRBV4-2,CASSQGGGSGANEQFF
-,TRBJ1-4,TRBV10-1,CASSQAGVEKLFF
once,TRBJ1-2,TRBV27,CASSSFGRERYGYTF
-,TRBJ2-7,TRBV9,CASSVGLAGEQYF
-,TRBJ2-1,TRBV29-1,CSVSGGYNEQFF
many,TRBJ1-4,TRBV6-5,CASSRTEEEKLFF
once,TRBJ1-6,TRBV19,CASSDPGQDGFAYNSPLHF
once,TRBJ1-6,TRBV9,CASSVTANNSPLHF
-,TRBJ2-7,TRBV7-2,CASSLRLAGGYEQYF
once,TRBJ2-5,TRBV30,CAWTGQRQETQYF
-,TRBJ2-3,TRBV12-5,CASGLNRDGDTQYF
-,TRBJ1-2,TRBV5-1,CASSSQGSSLYGYTF
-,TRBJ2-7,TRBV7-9,CASGVGEQYF
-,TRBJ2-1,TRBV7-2,CASSLLAGNNEQFF
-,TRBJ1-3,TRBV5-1,CASSLAGGESGNTIYF
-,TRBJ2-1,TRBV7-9,CSSSSYNEQFF
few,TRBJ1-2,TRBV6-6,CASSYSAGRTSGYTF
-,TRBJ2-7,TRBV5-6,CASSLGSGSSYEQYF
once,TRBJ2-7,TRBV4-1,CASSLRPDRPSYEQYF
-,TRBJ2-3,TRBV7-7,CASSLPRSDPSTDTQYF
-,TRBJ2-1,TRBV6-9,CASSSGTGEYEQFF
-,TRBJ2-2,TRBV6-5,CASSPTAHGELFF
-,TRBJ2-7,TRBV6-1,CASSATGRDGYEQYF
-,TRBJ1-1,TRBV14,CASSHTGGMNTEAFF
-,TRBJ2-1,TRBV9,CASSSRRAGGLNEQFF
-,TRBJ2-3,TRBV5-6,CASSSVIRGSGVDTQYF
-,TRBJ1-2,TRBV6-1,CASSETSVRVNGYTF
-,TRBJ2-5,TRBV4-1,CASSQGGRVKETQYF